This entry lists 6 T cell receptor beta chains sequenced from one sample in a study of blood T cell repertoires in COVID-19 (dated by TCRdb to 2018 to 2020). The library was obtained by the immunoSEQ multiplex PCR assay. TCRdb stores this immuneACCESS table with in-frame sequences only. Part of the clones is absent; in the studies checked, under half of the shortfall reflects unresolved V genes, and no reason is known for the rest. The sample data list nearly 250,000 clones, and 85% to 90% of these were observed just once. The ten largest clones represent 0.85% to 0.9% of the sample. The sample taken for sequencing was PBMCs or T cells enriched from blood (not recorded which). Source of these receptors: a man aged 45-65 years who had been exposed to COVID-19.

The chain carries TRBV7-2 and TRBJ2-7, with a weak D call TRBD1 (6 bases). The CDR3 sequence is 15 residues long. The germline V and J ends were trimmed by 1 base and 4 bases, with 14 bases remaining between them. The germline V gene has CDR1 SGHTA and CDR2 FQGNSA. The CDR3 loop reads CASSLVGTPLYEQYF. The DNA of the CDR3 is TGTGCCAGCAGCTTAGTGGGGACACCCCTTTACGAGCAGTACTTC.

This rearrangement joins TRBV7-8 to TRBJ2-1, with 12 bases matching TRBD2. The germline V gene has CDR1 SGHVS and CDR2 FQNEAQ. CDR3 size: 13 residues. The trim removed 5 bases at V and 12 bases at J, leaving 5 bases unmatched. The CDR3 here is CASSLGLAGPQFF. The CDR3 region has the DNA TGTGCCAGCAGCCTCGGACTAGCGGGGCCGCAGTTCTTC.

This chain joins TRBV6-5 and TRBJ2-5; tentative D call: TRBD2 (7 bases). CDR1 MNHEY and CDR2 SVGAGI come from the germline V gene. The CDR3 runs 15 residues. V lost 6 bases, J lost 0 bases, and 14 bases lay in between. CDR3 in amino acids: CASRVGGADQETQYF. In DNA, the CDR3 is TGTGCCAGCAGGGTAGGGGGGGCCGACCAAGAGACCCAGTACTTC.

This rearrangement joins TRBV5-8 to TRBJ2-7, with D perhaps TRBD2 (5 bases). Trimming cost V 9 bases and J 2 bases, with 18 bases left between them. This CDR3 region has 14 residues. The germline gives CDR1 SGHTS, CDR2 YDEGEE. The CDR3: CAIATMSPPYEQYF. The CDR3 DNA follows: TGTGCCATCGCGACTATGTCCCCGCCCTACGAGCAGTACTTC. The variable domain in full, completed from reference TRBV5-8 and TRBJ2-7, reads EAGVTQSPTHLIKTRGQQATLRCSPISGHTSVYWYQQALGLGLQFLLWYDEGEERNRGNFPPRFSGRQFPNYSSELNVNALELEDSALYLCAIATMSPPYEQYFGPGTRLTVT.

The chain links TRBV5-4 to TRBJ1-2, with a tentative D call TRBD1 (6 bases). The length of the CDR3 is 14 residues. V was clipped by 4 bases and J by 3 bases, with 13 bases between them. Per the germline V gene, CDR1 is SGHNT and CDR2 is YYREEE (reference sequence). The CDR3 here is CASSPDRYYYGYTF. The CDR3 bases are TGTGCCAGCAGCCCCGACAGGTACTACTATGGCTACACCTTC.

The chain employs TRBV2 and TRBJ1-3, with D possibly matching TRBD1 (5 bases). The CDR3 runs to 15 residues. Germline lookup yields CDR1 SNHLY and CDR2 FYNNEI. The V end was cut by 4 bases, the J end by 0 bases, with 10 bases between. CDR3 sequence: CASSGQLLSGNTIYF. In DNA, the CDR3 is TGTGCCAGCAGTGGACAGCTTCTCTCTGGAAACACCATATATTTT.